The 30 T cell receptor beta chains listed next were all sequenced from one sample in a study of blood T cell repertoires in COVID-19. Clones were read by immunoSEQ multiplex PCR, and TCRdb kept only the in-frame ones, dropping some. The table has some 200,000 clones, under 90% seen once; the top ten hold 13% to 15%. Sequencing input: peripheral blood. The receptors here all came from a man younger than 40 with active or convalescent COVID-19.

This chain links TRBV7-3 with TRBJ1-1; 7 bases map to TRBD1. This CDR3 is built from 14 residues. Per the germline V gene, CDR1 is SGHTA and CDR2 is FQGTGA. Trimming took 4 bases from V and 1 from J; bases not matched to a gene: 3. The CDR3 is CASSSGQSNTEAFF. Written as DNA, the CDR3 is TGTGCCAGCAGCTCGGGACAGTCGAACACTGAAGCTTTCTTT.

The chain combines TRBV3-1 (or the pseudogene TRBV3-2) with TRBJ1-2; no firm D call. Germline assignment: CDR1 LGHDT and CDR2 YNNKEL (reference sequence). The CDR3 loop spans 12 amino acids. With 5 bases removed from V and 7 bases from J, the gap between germline ends came to 11 bases. CDR3 in DNA: TGTGCCAGCAGCTTGGTTTACACTGGCTACACCTTC. Amino acids: CASSLVYTGYTF.

There are a few counts of this clone. V gene TRBV6-2 or TRBV6-3 combines with J gene TRBJ2-4; 13 nucleotides line up with TRBD2. Per the germline V gene, CDR1 is MNHEY and CDR2 is SVGEGT. The CDR3 sequence is 16 residues long. V lost 4 bases and J lost 8; bases outside the gene matches: 8. This chain's CDR3 is CASSLGLAGVRDIQYF. The CDR3 region has the DNA TGTGCCAGCAGTTTAGGACTAGCGGGAGTTCGGGACATTCAGTACTTC.

The chain uses TRBV30 and TRBJ1-5; 7 nucleotides line up with TRBD1. The CDR3 totals 14 residues. The J segment lost 7 bases and the V segment lost 1 base, leaving 7 bases of the junction unmatched. Germline CDR1 and CDR2: GTSNPN and SVGIG (reference sequence). The CDR3 spells CAWSGGQGEQPQHF. Written as DNA, the CDR3 is TGTGCCTGGAGTGGAGGTCAGGGGGAACAGCCCCAGCATTTT.

In this sample, this clone is large. V gene TRBV19 combines with J gene TRBJ2-7; no clear D gene. Germline CDR1 reads LNHDA; CDR2 reads SQIVND (reference sequence). This CDR3 spans 12 amino acids. V was shortened by 5 bases and J by 2 bases, with 7 bases between the two germline ends. The CDR3 reads CASSFGAYEQYF. Written as DNA, the CDR3 is TGTGCCAGTAGTTTCGGAGCCTACGAGCAGTACTTC.

This chain connects TRBV11-2 to TRBJ2-1; a weak D match, TRBD2 (6 bases). The CDR3 consists of 15 residues. The germline CDR1 and CDR2 sequences are SGHAT and FQNNGV. V was trimmed by 4 bases and J by 1 base, leaving 11 bases between them. The CDR3 bases are TGTGCCAGCAGCTCAGCGACTAGTTCCTACAATGAGCAGTTCTTC. Encoded protein: CASSSATSSYNEQFF.

The chain recombines TRBV4-3 with TRBJ2-3; 8 bases fit TRBD2. The V gene end was trimmed by 1 base and the J gene end by 2 bases; junction bases not matched to a gene: 8. The germline V gene has CDR1 LGHNA and CDR2 YSLEER. The CDR3 runs to 17 residues. The CDR3 protein is CASSQALSGTFTDTQYF. CDR3 DNA sequence: TGCGCCAGCAGCCAAGCTCTTAGCGGGACCTTCACAGATACGCAGTATTTT.

The chain links TRBV9 to TRBJ2-5; D unclear. V gave up 2 bases and J gave up 2 bases, with 10 bases separating them. The CDR3 runs 14 residues. CDR1 SGDLS and CDR2 YYNGEE come from the germline V gene. The CDR3 here is CASSVGIQQETQYF. CDR3 sequence (DNA): TGTGCCAGCAGCGTTGGCATTCAGCAAGAGACCCAGTACTTC.

V is TRBV7-9 and J is TRBJ1-2; tentative D call: TRBD1 (6 bases). There are 15 residues in the CDR3. CDR1 SEHNR and CDR2 FQNEAQ come from the germline V gene (reference sequence). Trimming took 4 bases from V and 2 from J, leaving 14 bases between them. The chain's CDR3 is CASSSVTTGNYGYTF. The DNA of the CDR3 is TGTGCCAGCAGCTCCGTTACCACAGGGAACTATGGCTACACCTTC.

This chain uses TRBV7-8 with TRBJ2-1; 7 positions match TRBD1. Germline V gene sequence: CDR1 SGHVS, CDR2 FQNEAQ. The CDR3 is made up of 15 amino acids. V dropped 5 bases and J dropped 1; count of bases not matched to a gene: 5. The CDR3 DNA reads TGTGCCAGCAGCGGCGAGGGGGCTTCCTACAATGAGCAGTTCTTC. Its translation: CASSGEGASYNEQFF.

The CDR3 loop is CASSIASGGETQYF. The CDR3 coding sequence is TGTGCCAGTAGTATCGCTAGCGGGGGGGAGACCCAGTACTTC. V and J are TRBV19 and TRBJ2-5; 11 nucleotides match TRBD2. The CDR3 runs 14 residues. Trimming at V came to 3 bases and at J to 5 bases, leaving 2 bases not matched to a gene. Germline V gene data show CDR1 as LNHDA and CDR2 as SQIVND (reference sequence).

The V gene is TRBV7-9, the J gene TRBJ2-5; weak D call: TRBD1 (6 bases). V lost 4 bases to trimming and J lost 2 bases, with 20 bases between them. The germline V gene encodes CDR1 SEHNR and CDR2 FQNEAQ (reference sequence). This CDR3 is built from 17 residues. This CDR3 reads CASSSNSGEEEQETQYF. For the CDR3, the DNA is TGTGCCAGCAGCTCCAACTCAGGGGAAGAGGAACAAGAGACCCAGTACTTC.

This clone appeared a few times. The chain employs TRBV7-9 and TRBJ2-3; the D gene is possibly TRBD2 (5 bases). CDR3 length: 13 residues. Germline V gives CDR1 SEHNR, CDR2 FQNEAQ (reference sequence). Trimming pared 5 bases from V and 1 base from J, leaving 7 bases between. The CDR3 region is CASSSSGTDTQYF. The DNA for the CDR3 is TGTGCCAGCAGCAGTAGCGGCACAGATACGCAGTATTTT.

Notes on this clone: Sequence at one end of the junction differs from germline and may be a read error. This chain joins TRBV5-1 and TRBJ2-1, with 8 bases fitting TRBD2. The CDR3 has 14 residues. From germline, CDR1 is SGHRS and CDR2 YFSETQ. The CDR3: CASNTRGVDNEQFF. The CDR3 nucleotides are TGCGCTAGCAACACGCGGGGGGTTGACAATGAGCAGTTCTTC.

To note about this clone: A read error may account for a junction end that differs from germline. This sequence joins TRBV7-9 and TRBJ2-7; the match to TRBD2 covers 8 bases. The length of the CDR3 is 11 residues. Looked up from germline, CDR1 is SEHNR and CDR2 is FQNEAQ (reference sequence). This chain's CDR3 is CTSGSGYEQYF. The CDR3 DNA sequence: TGTACCAGCGGGAGTGGCTACGAGCAGTACTTC.

The chain employs TRBV7-2 and TRBJ1-5; tentatively, D is TRBD1 (6 bases). V dropped 3 bases and J dropped 1 base, with 13 bases sitting between them. CDR1 and CDR2 from the germline V gene are SGHTA and FQGNSA. The CDR3 runs to 16 residues. CDR3 DNA: TGTGCCAGCAGCTTTTACGGGGGGCACAGCAATCAGCCCCAGCATTTT. This sequence encodes CASSFYGGHSNQPQHF.

The chain joins TRBV6-2 or TRBV6-3 to TRBJ2-3, with a tentative D call TRBD2 (6 bases). The CDR3 spans 15 residues. Germline lookup yields CDR1 MNHEY and CDR2 SVGEGT. V lost 5 bases and J lost 2, with 14 bases in between. CDR3 region: CASSPLGGNTDTQYF. In DNA form, the CDR3 reads TGTGCCAGCAGTCCCCTCGGCGGGAACACAGATACGCAGTATTTT.

The chain employs TRBV7-9 and TRBJ1-6; 7 bases match TRBD1. Germline CDR1 reads SEHNR; CDR2 reads FQNEAQ (reference sequence). The length of the CDR3 is 17 residues. Losses at the gene ends were 5 bases for V and 5 bases for J; bases not matched to a gene: 12. The CDR3 spells CASSPRDAGQDNSPLHF. DNA of the CDR3: TGTGCCAGCAGCCCTCGGGACGCCGGACAGGATAATTCACCCCTCCACTTT.

This clone was picked up one time. V is TRBV6-5 and J is TRBJ2-2; the D gene is possibly TRBD1 (5 bases). This CDR3 is built from 14 residues. Per the germline V gene, CDR1 is MNHEY and CDR2 is SVGAGI. With 2 bases removed from V and 5 bases from J, the gap between germline ends came to 9 bases. The CDR3 nucleotides read TGTGCCAGCAGTTACATGGGGCTGACCGGGGAGCTGTTTTTT. It specifies CASSYMGLTGELFF.

The V and J genes are TRBV5-1 and TRBJ1-2; D perhaps matches TRBD1 (6 bases). V shed 6 bases and J shed 4 bases, with 13 bases lying between them. Germline CDR1 reads SGHRS; CDR2 reads YFSETQ. This CDR3 has 13 residues. CDR3 bases: TGCGCCAGCACAACAGGGCTGAGCTATGGCTACACCTTC. This gives the protein CASTTGLSYGYTF.

The chain has TRBV7-9 and TRBJ1-2; D unresolved. Germline V gives CDR1 SEHNR, CDR2 FQNEAQ (reference sequence). Trimming stripped 1 base from V and 0 bases from J, with 9 bases between. CDR3 length: 15 residues. The CDR3, as DNA: TGTGCCAGCAGCTTAGATCCAGGCCCTAACTATGGCTACACCTTC. Residues: CASSLDPGPNYGYTF.

The CDR3 here is CASSERWAGGPYEQYV. In DNA, the CDR3 is TGTGCCAGCAGTGAAAGGTGGGCGGGGGGACCCTACGAGCAGTACGTC. V is TRBV2 and J is TRBJ2-7; 8 bases line up with TRBD2. The CDR3 runs to 16 residues. In germline, CDR1 is SNHLY, CDR2 FYNNEI. J gave up 2 bases and V 2 bases, and 8 bases lay outside the gene matches.

V and J are TRBV6-6 and TRBJ2-1; 7 positions agree with TRBD2. Germline V gene lookup returns CDR1 MNHNY and CDR2 SVGAGI (reference sequence). The length of the CDR3 is 14 residues. V was clipped by 7 bases and J by 6 bases; unmatched bases: 9. CDR3 sequence (DNA): TGTGCCAGCACCACGGGGGGAGGTCGCAATGAGCAGTTCTTC. Protein product: CASTTGGGRNEQFF.

This chain joins TRBV19 and TRBJ2-2, with 8 bases lining up with TRBD2. The CDR3 extends over 15 amino acids. V lost 8 bases, J lost 4 bases, and 9 bases stayed unmatched. Germline V gene data show CDR1 as LNHDA and CDR2 as SQIVND (reference sequence). The chain's CDR3 is CASRRREGGTGELFF. The CDR3 DNA reads as TGTGCCAGTCGCCGCCGGGAGGGGGGCACCGGGGAGCTGTTTTTT.

This clone showed up just a few times. The CDR3 region has the DNA TGCGCCAGCAGTGACCGAGGACAGAACTATGGCTACACCTTC. Amino acid sequence: CASSDRGQNYGYTF. The chain uses TRBV10-2 and TRBJ1-2; D possibly corresponds to TRBD1 (6 bases). The germline CDR1 and CDR2 sequences are WSHSY and SAAADI. CDR3 length: 14 residues. V was cut by 3 bases and J by 2 bases, with 10 bases left in between.

This chain connects TRBV2 to TRBJ2-7; D remains unclear. V shed 5 bases and J shed 3 bases, with 5 bases lying between them. This CDR3 comprises 11 residues. Germline V lookup: CDR1 SNHLY, CDR2 FYNNEI. The CDR3 DNA follows: TGTGCCAGCAGTAACAACTACGAGCAGTACTTC. This sequence encodes CASSNNYEQYF.

CDR3 sequence (DNA): TGCGCCAGCAGTGGGACAGGATGGACTGAAGCTTTCTTT. Translation: CASSGTGWTEAFF. V is TRBV10-1 and J is TRBJ1-1, with 7 bases fitting TRBD1. Trimming removed 4 bases from V and 5 bases from J; junction bases left unmatched: 4. From germline, CDR1 is WNHNN and CDR2 SYGVQD (reference sequence). The CDR3 length is 13 residues.

This clone was seen once. This sequence joins TRBV10-3 and TRBJ1-1; 9 bases line up with TRBD1. The CDR3 covers 15 residues. CDR1 and CDR2 (germline): ENHRY, SYGVKD. After removal of 3 bases from V and 1 base from J, the junction contained 3 bases not matched to a gene. The CDR3 sequence is CAISDRTGENTEAFF. CDR3 nucleotide sequence: TGTGCCATCAGTGATAGGACAGGGGAGAACACTGAAGCTTTCTTT.

The chain recombines TRBV29-1 with TRBJ2-7, with D possibly matching TRBD1 (5 bases). This CDR3 comprises 11 residues. Germline V gene data show CDR1 as SQVTM and CDR2 as ANQGSEA. V shed 3 bases and J shed 3 bases, with 6 bases lying between them. The CDR3 bases are TGCAGCGTTGATAGGGGCTACGAGCAGTACTTC. Amino acids: CSVDRGYEQYF.

The rearrangement links TRBV6-1 to TRBJ1-6; the D is unclear. V lost 0 bases and J 7 bases, leaving 10 bases between the germline ends. Germline values: CDR1 MNHNS, CDR2 SASEGT. This CDR3 is 15 amino acids long. The CDR3: CASSEAWSGNSPLHF. Written as DNA, the CDR3 is TGTGCCAGCAGTGAAGCGTGGAGTGGGAATTCACCCCTCCACTTT.